This T cell receptor (beta chain) was observed in a study of cytomegalovirus exposure and HLA in healthy donors. There are 14 residues in the CDR3. Trimming cost V 5 bases and J 7 bases; bases outside gene matches: 7. CDR1 is MNHNS, CDR2 SASEGT, per germline. In the PCR, 60 Vbeta and 13 Jbeta primers were used. Assay used: immunoSEQ multiplex PCR; TCRdb lists only in-frame clones, some missing. The listing contains 200,000 to 250,000 clones. J is TRBJ1-4 and V is TRBV6-1; TRBD1 agrees at 7 bases. Sequencing input: PBMCs. The source of this sequence is a girl between 2 and 10 years old in good health and CMV-seropositive. Here the CDR3 reads CASSSTGDLEKLFF. The CDR3 region has the DNA TGTGCCAGCAGTTCTACAGGGGACCTTGAAAAACTGTTTTTT.